The T cell receptor beta chain under discussion was sequenced for a study of cytomegalovirus exposure and HLA in healthy donors. Overall study context: T cells numbering 150 million to 200 million yielded approximately 100 million unique TCR beta sequences in an earlier analysis. A data release that came early held approximately 85 million unique TCRs from HLA-typed donors.

Primers: 60 Vbeta forward and 13 Jbeta reverse. TCRdb's table, derived via immunoSEQ multiplex PCR, lists solely in-frame clones and lacks some. This sample yields roughly 150,000 clones, of which roughly 80% are seen a single time; more than 4% belongs to the top ten. General study points: Later on, an analysis tied 15,000 to 20,000 TCR beta sequences to HLA alleles at 0.05 false discovery rate. In vitro work confirmed that a few CMV-associated chains recognize CMV antigens.

Regarding this clone: Its antigen is as yet unknown.

The germline V gene has CDR1 GTSNPN and CDR2 SVGIG (reference sequence). This CDR3 is built from 14 residues. Trimming shortened V by 3 bases and J by 6 bases, and 17 bases separated the two germline ends. Source material: PBMCs. V usage is TRBV30 and J usage is TRBJ1-1; TRBD1 might be the D (6 bases). The source of this sequence is a woman in her thirties or forties in good health and CMV-seropositive. The CDR3 DNA reads TGTGCCTGGAGACGGAACAGGGATGGGTCTGAAGCTTTCTTT. Residues: CAWRRNRDGSEAFF. The entire variable domain, with the rest obtained from reference TRBV30 and TRBJ1-1, is as follows: SQTIHQWPATLVQPVGSPLSLECTVEGTSNPNLYWYRQAAGRGLQLLFYSVGIGQISSEVPQNLSASRPQDRQFILSSKKLLLSDSGFYLCAWRRNRDGSEAFFGQGTRLTVV.